Ten or more counts support the clone carrying this TCR beta chain. With 5 bases removed from V and 0 bases from J, the gap between germline ends came to 3 bases. The CDR3 is 12 amino acids. Germline-derived CDR1 and CDR2 are SGHAT and FQNNGV. MiXCR, applied by TCRdb to the RT-PCR reads, yields one record per CDR3 protein. The table has tens of thousands of distinct CDR3 sequences, around 5% seen once. These data belong to a study of patients and donors after allogeneic stem cell transplantation. The TCR sequence derives from a human donor who was either an allogeneic HSCT recipient or a stem cell or donor lymphocyte infusion donor (not recorded which). It is not recorded whose cells these are; they may come from a transplant donor. The source material was blood, either unsorted or a sorted T cell fraction (not recorded which). V and J are TRBV11-2 and TRBJ2-3; no reliable D call. CDR3 nucleotides: TGTGCCAGCAGCCAAAGCACAGATACGCAGTATTTT. Its translation is CASSQSTDTQYF.